This T cell receptor beta chain emerged from a study of cytomegalovirus exposure and HLA in healthy donors. Note on this clone: Antigen: not known.

The germline V and J ends were trimmed by 2 bases and 6 bases, with 14 bases remaining between them. The germline gives CDR1 LNHDA, CDR2 SQIVND (reference sequence). This CDR3 has 16 residues. Use of 60 Vbeta and 13 Jbeta primers characterized the PCR. Data came from immunoSEQ multiplex PCR; TCRdb stores just in-frame clones and leaves some out. Recorded for this sample: around 140,000 clones. General observations from the study: Among the sequence variants, a highly shared cluster was likely an artifact of sequencing. What a later analysis reportedly showed was that an Asian-associated ancestry cluster had fewer N-insertions than the approximately 700-donor mean. Later analysis suggested most CMV-associated TCR beta chains were HLA-restricted.

Sequencing was performed on PBMCs. The source of this sequence is a woman aged 40 to 50 in good health and CMV-seronegative. The V call is TRBV19, the J call TRBJ1-6, with D perhaps matching TRBD1 (5 bases). The chain's CDR3 is CASSIRPIGGNSPLHF. As DNA, the CDR3 is TGTGCCAGTAGTATAAGGCCTATCGGGGGTAATTCACCCCTCCACTTT.